Shown below are 9 T cell receptor beta chains from a single sample sequenced in a study of blood T cell repertoires in COVID-19. Sequenced by immunoSEQ multiplex PCR; TCRdb stores in-frame clones only, minus some. In the table there are about 60,000 clones, around 88% of which are singletons. The source material was peripheral blood. The receptors were sampled from a woman aged 80 or over with active COVID-19.

The chain links TRBV7-9 to TRBJ2-1; 7 nucleotides agree with TRBD1. The CDR3 loop spans 12 amino acids. The J segment lost 6 bases and the V segment lost 5 bases, leaving 1 base of the junction unmatched. The germline gives CDR1 SEHNR, CDR2 FQNEAQ (reference sequence). The CDR3 sequence: CASSRDSNEQFF. The CDR3 DNA is TGTGCCAGCAGCAGGGACAGCAATGAGCAGTTCTTC. Full variable domain (missing parts from reference TRBV7-9 and TRBJ2-1): DTGVSQNPRHKITKRGQNVTFRCDPISEHNRLYWYRQTLGQGPEFLTYFQNEAQLEKSRLLSDRFSAERPKGSFSTLEIQRTEQGDSAMYLCASSRDSNEQFFGPGTRLTVL.

This sequence joins TRBV10-3 and TRBJ1-6; weak D call: TRBD1 (6 bases). Germline assignment: CDR1 ENHRY and CDR2 SYGVKD. CDR3 length: 15 amino acids. Deletions cut 6 bases from V and 0 bases from J, with 9 bases between. The CDR3 DNA reads as TGTGCCATCAGGGACAGTTACTCCTATAATTCACCCCTCCACTTT. Translating it yields CAIRDSYSYNSPLHF.

V and J are TRBV15 and TRBJ2-3; 9 nucleotides line up with TRBD2. This CDR3 has 14 amino acids. Germline CDR1 and CDR2: LNHNV and YYDKDF (reference sequence). Losses at the gene ends were 9 bases for V and 1 base for J; bases not matched to a gene: 5. The CDR3 sequence is CATRRLAGTDTQYF. CDR3 sequence (DNA): TGTGCCACGCGGAGACTAGCGGGCACAGATACGCAGTATTTT.

The chain employs TRBV20-1 and TRBJ2-7, with TRBD2 as a possible D gene (7 bases). V was cut by 3 bases and J by 3 bases, with 21 bases left in between. CDR3 length equals 16 residues. CDR1 is DFQATT and CDR2 is SNEGSKA in the germline V gene (reference sequence). The CDR3 loop is CSASLPPGRGGYEQYF. CDR3 DNA: TGCAGTGCTAGTTTGCCACCGGGGAGGGGGGGCTACGAGCAGTACTTC.

The rearrangement uses TRBV7-2 and TRBJ2-7; 15 bases agree with TRBD2. The CDR3 is made up of 16 amino acids. The V and J ends lost 5 bases and 4 bases, in that order; junction bases with no gene match: 6. CDR1 is SGHTA and CDR2 is FQGNSA in the germline V gene. The CDR3 loop is CASSRTSGGAGYEQYF. The CDR3 DNA reads TGTGCCAGCAGCCGGACTAGCGGGGGGGCGGGGTACGAGCAGTACTTC.

This chain joins TRBV4-3 and TRBJ2-6; D is unresolved. The germline gives CDR1 LGHNA, CDR2 YSLEER. CDR3 length equals 15 residues. V was cut by 3 bases and J by 6 bases, with 12 bases left in between. DNA for the CDR3: TGCGCCAGCAGCCAGTCTCCTAGTGTGGCCAACGTCCTGACTTTC. Its translation: CASSQSPSVANVLTF.

This sequence joins TRBV6-1 and TRBJ2-1; TRBD2 matches at 7 bases. CDR3 length: 17 residues. Germline CDR1 reads MNHNS; CDR2 reads SASEGT. The ends lost 0 bases at V and 2 bases at J; junction bases unmatched: 7. The CDR3 DNA follows: TGTGCCAGCAGTGAAGCGTTCGGGGGGATCCCCTACAATGAGCAGTTCTTC. This encodes CASSEAFGGIPYNEQFF.

The CDR3 nucleotides are TGTGCCAGCACTGCGGACAGGTGGGATAGCAATCAGCCCCAGCATTTT. The encoded protein is CASTADRWDSNQPQHF. The gene calls are TRBV6-4 and TRBJ1-5; 7 bases are a match to TRBD1. Germline lookup yields CDR1 MRHNA and CDR2 SNTAGT. With 7 bases clipped from V and 0 bases from J, the junction kept 9 bases outside the gene matches. The CDR3 covers 16 residues.

The CDR3 DNA is TGTGCCAGCAGTTTACCGGACAGGGTGGGAAATCAGCCCCAGCATTTT. Amino acid sequence: CASSLPDRVGNQPQHF. The gene calls are TRBV28 and TRBJ1-5; 8 bases match TRBD1. This CDR3 region has 16 residues. Germline loops: CDR1 MDHEN, CDR2 SYDVKM. J gave up 4 bases and V 2 bases, and 7 bases lay outside the gene matches.